This entry lists 15 T cell receptor beta chains sequenced from one sample in a study of blood T cell repertoires in COVID-19. The assay was immunoSEQ multiplex PCR, and TCRdb's table has in-frame clones only and misses some. The sample lists under 35,000 clones; 90% to 95% were seen once. The specimen was peripheral blood. The origin of the receptors is a human donor in a cohort sampled during active COVID-19.

This clone was counted a few times. The gene calls are TRBV15 and TRBJ1-1; D unclear. Germline V gene lookup returns CDR1 LNHNV and CDR2 YYDKDF (reference sequence). This CDR3 comprises 19 residues. Trimming took off 3 bases at V and 2 bases at J, with 25 bases between the two ends. The DNA of the CDR3 is TGTGCCACCAGCAGTAGTGGGGAGTGGTCGGCGAGAGAAAACACTGAAGCTTTCTTT. Amino acids: CATSSSGEWSARENTEAFF. Looking up the rest from reference TRBV15 and TRBJ1-1 gives the full variable domain: DAMVIQNPRYQVTQFGKPVTLSCSQTLNHNVMYWYQQKSSQAPKLLFHYYDKDFNNEADTPDNFQSRRPNTSFCFLDIRSPGLGDTAMYLCATSSSGEWSARENTEAFFGQGTRLTVV.

The count of this clone is one. The CDR3 DNA is TGTGCCAGCAGTTACCCACCCGACACCGTTCACAATACGCAGTATTTT. This translates into CASSYPPDTVHNTQYF. The chain recombines TRBV6-5 with TRBJ2-3; no clear D. Deletions cut 2 bases from V and 7 bases from J, with 19 bases between. This CDR3 is built from 16 residues. Germline V CDR1 and CDR2: MNHEY, SVGAGI.

V and J are TRBV19 and TRBJ1-5, with D tentatively TRBD1 (5 bases). The V and J ends lost 3 bases and 3 bases respectively, with 12 bases between them. Germline assignment: CDR1 LNHDA and CDR2 SQIVND (reference sequence). The CDR3 spans 15 residues. CDR3: CASSIGAGINQPQHF. The CDR3 nucleotides are TGTGCCAGTAGTATTGGGGCAGGGATCAATCAGCCCCAGCATTTT.

This chain uses TRBV5-6 with TRBJ2-7, with 7 bases fitting TRBD2. CDR1 SGHDT and CDR2 YYEEEE come from the germline V gene. V was pared by 0 bases and J by 6 bases, with 3 bases of the junction left unmatched. The CDR3 loop spans 13 amino acids. The CDR3 loop is CASSLVVAGEQYV. CDR3 DNA: TGTGCCAGCAGCTTGGTGGTAGCGGGCGAGCAGTACGTC.

The chain combines TRBV4-1 with TRBJ2-1; 12 positions match TRBD2. CDR1 MGHRA and CDR2 YSYEKL come from the germline V gene. The CDR3 has 20 amino acids. Trimming at V came to 7 bases and at J to 1 base, leaving 17 bases not matched to a gene. CDR3 amino acids: CASTSSTGLAGALSYNEQFF. DNA for the CDR3: TGCGCCAGCACCTCAAGCACGGGACTAGCGGGTGCGCTATCCTACAATGAGCAGTTCTTC.

The J gene is TRBJ1-2, the V gene TRBV7-2, with D uncertain. V was clipped by 1 base and J by 10 bases, with 10 bases between them. Germline values: CDR1 SGHTA, CDR2 FQGNSA. This CDR3 is 12 amino acids long. The CDR3 coding sequence is TGTGCCAGCAGCTTAGTTCCTTTTAACTACACCTTC. Its translation: CASSLVPFNYTF.

The rearrangement links TRBV7-9 to TRBJ2-3, with D possibly matching TRBD2 (5 bases). The V and J ends lost 5 bases and 1 base respectively, with 10 bases between them. The CDR3 totals 14 residues. The germline V gene has CDR1 SEHNR and CDR2 FQNEAQ (reference sequence). CDR3: CASSPRTGTDTQYF. Written as DNA, the CDR3 is TGTGCCAGCAGCCCCAGGACTGGCACAGATACGCAGTATTTT.

The gene calls are TRBV5-5 and TRBJ2-5; TRBD2 is a possible D gene (6 bases). V was trimmed by 4 bases and J by 1 base, leaving 14 bases between them. This CDR3 is 15 amino acids long. Germline lookup yields CDR1 SGHKS and CDR2 YYEKEE (reference sequence). This CDR3 is CASSPGLYPQETQYF. CDR3 in DNA: TGTGCCAGCAGCCCGGGACTCTACCCCCAAGAGACCCAGTACTTC.

The chain couples TRBV6-5 to TRBJ2-3; TRBD2 matches 8 bases. V lost 7 bases, J lost 0 bases, and 6 bases stayed unmatched. The CDR3 is 15 residues long. Germline values: CDR1 MNHEY, CDR2 SVGAGI. CDR3 DNA sequence: TGTGCCAGCAAAACGGGGGGGCACAGCACAGATACGCAGTATTTT. Translated, it gives CASKTGGHSTDTQYF.

The chain uses TRBV7-9 and TRBJ2-1; 8 bases line up with TRBD1. This CDR3 comprises 16 residues. CDR1 and CDR2 (germline): SEHNR, FQNEAQ (reference sequence). V shed 5 bases and J 8 bases; nucleotides not matched to a gene: 14. CDR3 region: CASSRPPGQAGHEQFF. DNA of the CDR3: TGTGCCAGCAGCCGCCCTCCGGGACAGGCGGGTCATGAGCAGTTCTTC.

This clone was counted a few times. This CDR3 reads CASSISAGVIQETQYF. In DNA, the CDR3 is TGTGCCAGTAGTATCTCAGCGGGGGTTATCCAAGAGACCCAGTACTTC. J is TRBJ2-5 and V is TRBV19; TRBD2 matches at 8 bases. The CDR3 sequence is 16 residues long. CDR1 and CDR2 from the germline V gene are LNHDA and SQIVND (reference sequence). Unmatched junction bases numbered 7, after V lost 3 bases and J lost 1 base.

J is TRBJ1-5 and V is TRBV12-3 or TRBV12-4; a possible D gene is TRBD1 (5 bases). V dropped 2 bases and J dropped 8 bases, with 10 bases sitting between them. The CDR3 totals 13 residues. CDR3 bases: TGTGCCAGCAGTTTAAACCCAGGGAAGCCCCAGCATTTT. Encoded protein: CASSLNPGKPQHF.

The rearrangement joins TRBV2 to TRBJ2-7; 9 bases are shared with TRBD2. Trimming cost V 6 bases and J 5 bases; bases outside gene matches: 2. Germline CDR1 and CDR2: SNHLY and FYNNEI. The CDR3 has 12 residues. CDR3: CASRGLADEQYV. Written as DNA, the CDR3 is TGTGCCAGCAGGGGACTAGCCGACGAGCAGTACGTC.

The chain is built from TRBV5-4 and TRBJ2-5; 12 bases are shared with TRBD2. The CDR3 is made up of 16 amino acids. CDR1 SGHNT and CDR2 YYREEE come from the germline V gene (reference sequence). The V gene end was trimmed by 4 bases and the J gene end by 5 bases; junction bases not matched to a gene: 9. The CDR3 DNA reads as TGTGCCAGCAGCGAACTAGCGGGAGGTCGGGGGGAGACCCAGTACTTC. Its protein is CASSELAGGRGETQYF.

To note about this clone: The germline gene is not matched at one end of the junction; a read error may be the cause. The rearrangement joins TRBV2 to TRBJ2-1, with D possibly matching TRBD2 (6 bases). CDR1 and CDR2 from the germline V gene are SNHLY and FYNNEI. CDR3 length: 12 amino acids. The CDR3: CASRPGTSTPVF. The CDR3 nucleotides are TGTGCCAGCAGGCCCGGGACTTCCACCCCGGTCTTC.